This TCR beta chain comes out of a study of Ad26.COV2.S vaccination and SARS-CoV-2 variants. Looking at the study overall: Each vaccinee took Ad26.COV2.S intramuscularly, once or twice 56 days apart.

This clone was recorded a few times. Sequencing used immunoSEQ multiplex PCR; TCRdb keeps in-frame clones, though not all of them. The data show 380,000 or so clones, roughly 85% seen once. Treatment: 15 to 20 received Ad26.COV2.S at low or high dose, single or two shots; 5 received placebo; per-sample allocation not given. It was on day 63 after the first vaccine or placebo injection that samples were taken. Aged 18-55 years, donor was enrolled in Boston at some point between 2019 and 2021. Participants' vaccine, an Ad26 vector, delivered Wuhan-strain SARS-CoV-2 spike. This CDR3 is built from 16 residues. Per the germline V gene, CDR1 is LGHNA and CDR2 is YSLEER. V lost 1 base to trimming and J lost 5 bases, with 17 bases between them.

The origin of this receptor is a person aged 18-65 years who received the Ad26.COV2.S COVID-19 vaccine or a placebo. Here the sequenced sample was peripheral blood, taken in a trial of Ad26.COV2.S vaccine versus placebo. The rearrangement links TRBV4-3 to TRBJ2-5, with a possible D match to TRBD2 (5 bases). The DNA of the CDR3 is TGCGCCAGCAGCCAAGGATACTTGAGGGTGCGGGAGACCCAGTACTTC. Protein: CASSQGYLRVRETQYF.